Below, 27 T cell receptor beta chains from the same sample are listed, as sequenced in a study of cytomegalovirus exposure and HLA in healthy donors. Both 60 Vbeta primers and 13 Jbeta primers went into the PCR. Repertoires were generated with immunoSEQ multiplex PCR, while TCRdb's copy carries only in-frame clones and drops some. This sample has 30,000 to 45,000 clones, with 86% found just once. Sequenced input: PBMCs. These TCRs come from a woman in her thirties or forties in good health and CMV-seropositive.

This clone appeared a few times. The chain has TRBV6-5 and TRBJ2-7; 10 bases map to TRBD2. This CDR3 contains 15 residues. The V gene end was trimmed by 0 bases and the J gene end by 5 bases; junction bases not matched to a gene: 4. The germline gives CDR1 MNHEY, CDR2 SVGAGI. DNA of the CDR3: TGTGCCAGCAGTTACTCAAAGCGGGGGGGCAACGAGCAGTACTTC. Protein product: CASSYSKRGGNEQYF.

As concerns this clone: This sample includes further DNA sequences coding for the same CDR3. Here the CDR3 reads CASSWGPLSRDTQYF. The DNA of the CDR3 is TGTGCCAGTAGTTGGGGGCCGCTGTCGAGAGATACGCAGTATTTT. This chain joins TRBV19 and TRBJ2-3, with a possible D match to TRBD1 (6 bases). The germline V gene encodes CDR1 LNHDA and CDR2 SQIVND (reference sequence). This CDR3 has 15 residues. Trimming stripped 5 bases from V and 5 bases from J, with 17 bases between.

This chain connects TRBV28 to TRBJ1-5, with D unclear. The CDR3 totals 14 residues. Looked up from germline, CDR1 is MDHEN and CDR2 is SYDVKM. Trimming left V 6 bases short and J 0 bases short, with 9 bases between. Here the CDR3 DNA reads TGTGCCAGCAGCCCCGGGGATAGCAATCAGCCCCAGCATTTT. The encoded protein is CASSPGDSNQPQHF.

The chain couples TRBV2 to TRBJ1-3; a weak D match, TRBD1 (6 bases). The CDR3 length is 15 residues. The V gene lost 6 bases and the J gene lost 0 bases, with 12 bases spanning the gap. Germline CDR1 is SNHLY and CDR2 is FYNNEI. The CDR3 region has the DNA TGTGCCAGCAGCGGACAGCTAAGCTCTGGAAACACCATATATTTT. Translating it yields CASSGQLSSGNTIYF.

This clone was detected once. The genes are TRBV25-1 and TRBJ2-2; maybe TRBD1 (5 bases). Germline lookup yields CDR1 MGHDK and CDR2 SYGVNS. The CDR3 runs 14 residues. V lost 3 bases and J 2 bases, leaving 7 bases between the germline ends. The CDR3 nucleotides read TGTGCCAGCAGTGACAGGGTAAACACCGGGGAGCTGTTTTTT. Protein product: CASSDRVNTGELFF.

The rearrangement joins TRBV27 to TRBJ2-5; D is possibly TRBD2 (5 bases). The germline CDR1 and CDR2 sequences are MNHEY and SMNVEV (reference sequence). This CDR3 contains 18 residues. V was clipped by 2 bases and J by 5 bases, with 24 bases between them. CDR3 nucleotide sequence: TGTGCCAGCAGTTTAAGGTGGCAGGACTGGCCCAACGGGGAGACCCAGTACTTC. The encoded protein is CASSLRWQDWPNGETQYF.

The chain employs TRBV6-1 and TRBJ2-3; TRBD1 matches 10 bases. V shed 4 bases and J 2 bases; nucleotides not matched to a gene: 12. This CDR3 has 18 amino acids. Germline V gene sequence: CDR1 MNHNS, CDR2 SASEGT. The chain's CDR3 is CASSGRDRGPPFTDTQYF. The CDR3 DNA reads TGTGCCAGCAGTGGCCGGGACAGGGGCCCTCCTTTCACAGATACGCAGTATTTT.

This clone is a singleton in its sample. The chain combines TRBV27 with TRBJ1-1, with a tentative D call TRBD1 (6 bases). Germline CDR1 is MNHEY and CDR2 is SMNVEV (reference sequence). This CDR3 contains 15 residues. V shed 10 bases and J shed 0 bases, with 18 bases lying between them. The CDR3 sequence: CATTKQGAMNTEAFF. CDR3 nucleotides: TGTGCCACCACTAAACAGGGAGCAATGAACACTGAAGCTTTCTTT.

V is TRBV21-1 and J is TRBJ1-1. TRBV21-1 is annotated as a pseudogene. CDR3 length equals 13 residues. The CDR3 loop reads CASSPGGNPEAFF. DNA of the CDR3: TGTGCCAGCAGCCCTGGGGGGAACCCTGAAGCTTTCTTT.

CDR3 DNA: TGCGCCAGCAGCCTGGAGGCGGCGGGCAACTATGGCTACACCTTC. This gives the protein CASSLEAAGNYGYTF. The chain recombines TRBV4-3 with TRBJ1-2; D is unclear. Germline V gives CDR1 LGHNA, CDR2 YSLEER. Between the trimmed V and J ends, which lost 4 bases and 2 bases, there was a span of 14 bases. This CDR3 has 15 residues.

The J gene is TRBJ1-4, the V gene TRBV4-3; 7 nucleotides match TRBD1. Germline assignment: CDR1 LGHNA and CDR2 YSLEER. The length of the CDR3 is 17 residues. Unmatched junction bases numbered 12, after V lost 1 base and J lost 7 bases. The CDR3 nucleotides are TGCGCCAGCAGCCAAGGTCTGGGACAGATACCTCCTGAAAAACTGTTTTTT. Protein product: CASSQGLGQIPPEKLFF.

The rearrangement links TRBV7-8 to TRBJ2-1, with 8 bases fitting TRBD1. J lost 2 bases, V lost 5 bases, and 5 bases had no gene match. The length of the CDR3 is 15 residues. Germline CDR1 is SGHVS and CDR2 is FQNEAQ. This CDR3 reads CASSQGQEPYNEQFF. CDR3 nucleotides: TGTGCCAGCAGCCAGGGACAGGAACCCTACAATGAGCAGTTCTTC.

This clone was observed a single time. Other nucleotide sequences from this sample produce the same CDR3. The chain uses TRBV13 and TRBJ2-3; 8 bases are shared with TRBD1. Germline values: CDR1 PRHDT, CDR2 FYEKMQ (reference sequence). The CDR3 contains 16 residues. J gave up 0 bases and V 5 bases, and 7 bases lay outside the gene matches. The CDR3 is CASSHDRGSSTDTQYF. CDR3 coding DNA: TGTGCCAGCAGCCACGACAGGGGCTCTAGCACAGATACGCAGTATTTT.

The chain carries TRBV5-1 and TRBJ2-1; possible D gene TRBD2, 6 bases. CDR1 is SGHRS, CDR2 YFSETQ, per germline. V was shortened by 0 bases and J by 1 base, with 8 bases between the two germline ends. The CDR3 is made up of 15 amino acids. The DNA of the CDR3 is TGCGCCAGCAGCTTGGTTGGGGGGTCCTACAATGAGCAGTTCTTC. It is translated as CASSLVGGSYNEQFF. Together with reference TRBV5-1 and TRBJ2-1, the CDR3 gives the full variable domain: KAGVTQTPRYLIKTRGQQVTLSCSPISGHRSVSWYQQTPGQGLQFLFEYFSETQRNKGNFPGRFSGRQFSNSRSEMNVSTLELGDSALYLCASSLVGGSYNEQFFGPGTRLTVL.

The rearrangement links TRBV7-3 to TRBJ1-6; D is undetermined. CDR1 is SGHTA, CDR2 FQGTGA, per germline. V was pared by 0 bases and J by 10 bases, with 7 bases between. The CDR3 runs to 13 residues. The CDR3 loop is CASSLTPGSPLHF. The CDR3 bases are TGTGCCAGCAGCTTAACCCCGGGGTCACCCCTCCACTTT. The variable domain in full, completed from reference TRBV7-3 and TRBJ1-6, reads GAGVSQTPSNKVTEKGKYVELRCDPISGHTALYWYRQSLGQGPEFLIYFQGTGAADDSGLPNDRFFAVRPEGSVSTLKIQRTERGDSAVYLCASSLTPGSPLHFGNGTRLTVT.

This clone came up a few times. CDR3: CASSLVAGRTDTQYF. CDR3 in DNA: TGTGCCAGCAGCTTGGTGGCGGGGAGGACAGATACGCAGTATTTT. The chain uses TRBV5-4 and TRBJ2-3; D might be TRBD2 (6 bases). This CDR3 is built from 15 residues. CDR1 is SGHNT, CDR2 YYREEE, per germline (reference sequence). V was clipped by 0 bases and J by 3 bases, with 11 bases between them.

The V call is TRBV7-2, the J call TRBJ1-6, with D tentatively TRBD1 (6 bases). Trimming took 3 bases from V and 7 from J, leaving 13 bases between them. CDR1 SGHTA and CDR2 FQGNSA come from the germline V gene. The CDR3 is 15 amino acids. Here the CDR3 reads CASSFVAGANSPLHF. CDR3 DNA sequence: TGTGCCAGCAGCTTTGTAGCAGGGGCCAATTCACCCCTCCACTTT.

This clone appeared a few times. The CDR3 loop is CASSPRQGFLSTGELFF. The CDR3 region has the DNA TGTGCCAGTAGTCCCCGACAGGGTTTTTTGAGCACCGGGGAGCTGTTTTTT. The rearrangement uses TRBV19 and TRBJ2-2; 7 bases line up with TRBD1. V lost 5 bases to trimming and J lost 4 bases; unmatched junction nucleotides: 13. The CDR3 loop spans 17 amino acids. Germline V gives CDR1 LNHDA, CDR2 SQIVND (reference sequence).

The chain couples TRBV11-3 to TRBJ1-1; D remains ambiguous. Trimming removed 5 bases from V and 1 base from J, with 8 bases in between. CDR1 and CDR2 from the germline V gene are SGHNT and YENEEA. The CDR3 extends over 13 amino acids. In DNA, the CDR3 is TGTGCCAGCAGCCTCACAAAGAACACTGAAGCTTTCTTT. This gives the protein CASSLTKNTEAFF.

J is TRBJ1-5 and V is TRBV7-2, with TRBD1 matching 9 bases. Germline lookup yields CDR1 SGHTA and CDR2 FQGNSA. Unmatched junction bases numbered 2, after V lost 5 bases and J lost 6 bases. The CDR3 consists of 13 residues. CDR3 sequence: CASSADRGQPQHF. The CDR3 DNA follows: TGTGCCAGCAGCGCGGACAGGGGTCAGCCCCAGCATTTT.

The chain combines TRBV10-3 with TRBJ1-5; D remains ambiguous. Germline CDR1 and CDR2: ENHRY and SYGVKD. CDR3 length: 15 residues. The ends were cut back, 3 bases at V and 4 bases at J, with 13 bases in the middle. This chain's CDR3 is CAISEEGGGNQPQHF. CDR3 bases: TGTGCCATCAGTGAAGAGGGAGGAGGGAATCAGCCCCAGCATTTT.

The CDR3 DNA follows: TGTGCCAGCAGCGAAGCTACCTACCCCACCGACAGCATTCAGTACTTC. It yields the protein CASSEATYPTDSIQYF. V is TRBV9 and J is TRBJ2-4, with a weak D call TRBD1 (5 bases). Germline V gives CDR1 SGDLS, CDR2 YYNGEE. The CDR3 totals 16 residues. The V end was cut by 3 bases, the J end by 9 bases, with 22 bases between.

This sequence joins TRBV7-9 and TRBJ1-1, with a weak D call TRBD1 (6 bases). The germline V gene encodes CDR1 SEHNR and CDR2 FQNEAQ (reference sequence). The CDR3 totals 15 residues. V shed 5 bases and J shed 4 bases, with 17 bases lying between them. The CDR3 sequence: CASSLRGQSVTEAFF. The CDR3 coding sequence is TGTGCCAGCAGCCTCCGAGGACAGTCGGTCACTGAAGCTTTCTTT.

The rearrangement links TRBV5-4 to TRBJ1-4; no clear D. Per germline, CDR1 SGHNT and CDR2 YYREEE (reference sequence). The CDR3 extends over 13 amino acids. V was cut by 5 bases and J by 3 bases, with 8 bases left in between. The CDR3 nucleotides read TGTGCCAGCAGACGCGGGCCTAATGAAAAACTGTTTTTT. Translation gives CASRRGPNEKLFF.

V gene TRBV7-9 combines with J gene TRBJ2-7, with TRBD1 matching 7 bases. With 6 bases clipped from V and 4 bases from J, the junction kept 9 bases outside the gene matches. CDR1 is SEHNR, CDR2 FQNEAQ, per germline (reference sequence). CDR3 length: 14 residues. For the CDR3, the DNA is TGTGCCAGCAGACCTACAGGGGCGTCTTACGAGCAGTACTTC. Translation gives CASRPTGASYEQYF.

The chain is built from TRBV19 and TRBJ2-1; 10 bases map to TRBD1. Germline lookup yields CDR1 LNHDA and CDR2 SQIVND (reference sequence). The CDR3 loop spans 14 amino acids. Trimming at V came to 8 bases and at J to 3 bases, leaving 4 bases not matched to a gene. The CDR3 DNA reads as TGTGCCAGTTGGGGGGACAGGGGCTACAATGAGCAGTTCTTC. Amino acids: CASWGDRGYNEQFF.

This rearrangement joins TRBV7-2 to TRBJ1-5; D ambiguous. Germline V gene sequence: CDR1 SGHTA, CDR2 FQGNSA. The ends were cut back, 5 bases at V and 5 bases at J, with 13 bases in the middle. This CDR3 has 14 residues. The chain's CDR3 is CASSLAEGYQPQHF. CDR3 sequence (DNA): TGTGCCAGCAGCCTCGCGGAGGGTTATCAGCCCCAGCATTTT.